This TCR beta chain was documented in a study of T-cell memory formation after mild COVID-19. Germline V gene lookup returns CDR1 SNHLY and CDR2 FYNNEI. The CDR3 runs 12 residues. Trimming removed 9 bases from V and 8 bases from J, with 16 bases in between. From the 5' RACE reads, TCRdb called clonotypes with MiXCR, one entry per CDR3 protein. Found here are hundreds of thousands of distinct CDR3 sequences, roughly 22% of them singletons; the top ten hold approximately 12%. Sequenced input: PBMCs or a T cell subset sorted from them (not recorded which). The TCR sequence derives from an adult woman who had mild COVID-19 (a few samples of this study predate the infection). Cell type and time point are not known. The chain couples TRBV2 to TRBJ1-1; D unclear. CDR3 in amino acids: CARYNGYNEAFF. The DNA of the CDR3 is TGTGCCAGGTACAACGGCTACAACGAAGCTTTCTTT.